This passage covers 14 T cell receptor beta chains from one sample sequenced in a study of T cell responses to AZD1222 COVID-19 vaccine. Data came from immunoSEQ multiplex PCR; TCRdb stores just in-frame clones and leaves some out. The sample contains nearly 80,000 clones, 80% of which appear only once. The input for sequencing was peripheral blood, taken on day 0 of AZD1222 vaccination. The receptor set was obtained from an adult in good health.

This sequence joins TRBV7-9 and TRBJ1-1; D call uncertain. V lost 1 base and J 1 base, leaving 4 bases between the germline ends. CDR1 is SEHNR, CDR2 FQNEAQ, per germline (reference sequence). The CDR3 contains 13 residues. The CDR3 region is CASSLDPNTEAFF. CDR3 coding DNA: TGTGCCAGCAGCTTAGACCCGAACACTGAAGCTTTCTTT. Full variable domain (missing parts from reference TRBV7-9 and TRBJ1-1): DTGVSQNPRHKITKRGQNVTFRCDPISEHNRLYWYRQTLGQGPEFLTYFQNEAQLEKSRLLSDRFSAERPKGSFSTLEIQRTEQGDSAMYLCASSLDPNTEAFFGQGTRLTVV.

The gene calls are TRBV18 and TRBJ2-5, with TRBD2 identical over 9 bases. The CDR3 covers 14 residues. V shed 5 bases, J shed 3 bases, and the junction held 4 bases outside the gene matches. Germline loops: CDR1 KGHSH, CDR2 LQKENI. The CDR3 loop is CASSSLAGKETQYF. For the CDR3, the DNA is TGTGCCAGCTCAAGCCTAGCGGGGAAAGAGACCCAGTACTTC.

This clone occurred a few times. The sample carries other DNA sequences with the same CDR3. This chain uses TRBV12-3 or TRBV12-4 with TRBJ2-7; D unresolved. Trimming took 3 bases from V and 4 from J, leaving 4 bases between them. The CDR3 covers 11 residues. The CDR3 bases are TGTGCCAGCAGTTTTGGTTACGAGCAGTACTTC. This sequence encodes CASSFGYEQYF.

This sequence joins TRBV29-1 and TRBJ1-1; 8 bases map to TRBD1. CDR1 and CDR2 from the germline V gene are SQVTM and ANQGSEA. Losses at the gene ends were 0 bases for V and 5 bases for J; bases not matched to a gene: 11. The CDR3 is 16 amino acids. The CDR3 nucleotides read TGCAGCGTTGAAGATTTCCGACAGGGGAGACATACTGAAGCTTTCTTT. Translated, it gives CSVEDFRQGRHTEAFF. Full variable domain (rest looked up from reference TRBV29-1 and TRBJ1-1): SAVISQKPSRDICQRGTSLTIQCQVDSQVTMMFWYRQQPGQSLTLIATANQGSEATYESGFVIDKFPISRPNLTFSTLTVSNMSPEDSSIYLCSVEDFRQGRHTEAFFGQGTRLTVV.

The table lists this clone with a few counts. The rearrangement links TRBV11-2 to TRBJ2-1; 7 positions agree with TRBD2. Germline CDR1 is SGHAT and CDR2 is FQNNGV. This CDR3 has 15 amino acids. V lost 1 base, J lost 9 bases, and 9 bases stayed unmatched. The CDR3: CASSLAQGGKGEQFF. The CDR3 DNA reads as TGTGCCAGCAGCTTAGCGCAGGGAGGGAAAGGTGAGCAGTTCTTC.

The chain couples TRBV7-8 to TRBJ2-5; 7 bases map to TRBD2. Trimming took 1 base from V and 2 from J; bases not matched to a gene: 4. The CDR3 runs to 15 residues. CDR1 and CDR2 from the germline V gene are SGHVS and FQNEAQ. CDR3 sequence reads: CASSLGWGGQETQYF. CDR3 nucleotide sequence: TGTGCCAGCAGCTTAGGATGGGGGGGGCAAGAGACCCAGTACTTC.

J is TRBJ1-1 and V is TRBV21-1. TRBV21-1 is flagged as a pseudogene. The CDR3 spans 14 residues. The chain's CDR3 is CASCLYSRSTEAFF. In DNA form, the CDR3 reads TGTGCCAGCTGCCTATACTCCCGGAGCACTGAAGCTTTCTTT.

This chain uses TRBV3-1 (or the pseudogene TRBV3-2) with TRBJ2-1; TRBD2 matches at 9 bases. Germline V CDR1 and CDR2: LGHDT, YNNKEL (reference sequence). The CDR3 is 15 amino acids. Trimming at V came to 7 bases and at J to 4 bases, leaving 8 bases not matched to a gene. DNA for the CDR3: TGTGCCAGCACCCATAAAGCGGGGGGATACAATGAGCAGTTCTTC. Amino acid sequence: CASTHKAGGYNEQFF.

The chain recombines TRBV11-2 with TRBJ2-1; no definite D call. Germline V gives CDR1 SGHAT, CDR2 FQNNGV. Deletions cut 3 bases from V and 2 bases from J, with 11 bases between. CDR3 length: 15 residues. The CDR3 here is CASSFLQRTYNEQFF. CDR3 DNA sequence: TGTGCCAGCAGCTTCTTACAGAGGACCTACAATGAGCAGTTCTTC.

The chain carries TRBV20-1 and TRBJ2-3; either TRBD1 or TRBD2 may supply D (6 bases each). The length of the CDR3 is 11 residues. Germline CDR1 DFQATT, CDR2 SNEGSKA (reference sequence). V gave up 5 bases and J gave up 8 bases, with 11 bases separating them. The CDR3 DNA reads as TGCAGTGCTTTGGGGGGCCGTACGCAGTATTTT. It specifies CSALGGRTQYF.

This clone occurred a few times. V is TRBV27 and J is TRBJ2-7; 10 bases match TRBD2. Per the germline V gene, CDR1 is MNHEY and CDR2 is SMNVEV (reference sequence). The CDR3 runs 14 residues. Unmatched junction bases numbered 3, after V lost 1 base and J lost 6 bases. CDR3 sequence reads: CASSLYTSGTEQYF. DNA of the CDR3: TGTGCCAGCAGTTTATACACTAGCGGGACCGAGCAGTACTTC.

V gene TRBV3-1 (or the pseudogene TRBV3-2) combines with J gene TRBJ2-7; 13 nucleotides agree with TRBD2. Germline CDR1 and CDR2: LGHDT and YNNKEL (reference sequence). The CDR3 has 17 residues. Germline trimming cut 4 bases from V and 0 bases from J; bases unmatched to any gene: 6. The CDR3 DNA is TGTGCCAGCAGCCCGGGGACTAGCGGGGATCCCTCCTACGAGCAGTACTTC. Amino acids: CASSPGTSGDPSYEQYF.

V is TRBV5-1 and J is TRBJ2-7; D might be TRBD2 (5 bases). The CDR3 is 14 residues long. Germline CDR1 SGHRS, CDR2 YFSETQ. The germline V and J ends were trimmed by 5 bases and 1 base, with 13 bases remaining between them. The CDR3 protein is CASRMGVESYEQYF. The CDR3 coding sequence is TGCGCCAGCAGGATGGGAGTGGAATCCTACGAGCAGTACTTC.

The chain employs TRBV2 and TRBJ2-2; D not certain. V lost 2 bases, J lost 9 bases, and 13 bases lay in between. Looked up from germline, CDR1 is SNHLY and CDR2 is FYNNEI. This CDR3 is built from 14 residues. CDR3 sequence reads: CASSERATLRELFF. The DNA for the CDR3 is TGTGCCAGCAGTGAAAGGGCTACTCTCCGGGAGCTGTTTTTT.